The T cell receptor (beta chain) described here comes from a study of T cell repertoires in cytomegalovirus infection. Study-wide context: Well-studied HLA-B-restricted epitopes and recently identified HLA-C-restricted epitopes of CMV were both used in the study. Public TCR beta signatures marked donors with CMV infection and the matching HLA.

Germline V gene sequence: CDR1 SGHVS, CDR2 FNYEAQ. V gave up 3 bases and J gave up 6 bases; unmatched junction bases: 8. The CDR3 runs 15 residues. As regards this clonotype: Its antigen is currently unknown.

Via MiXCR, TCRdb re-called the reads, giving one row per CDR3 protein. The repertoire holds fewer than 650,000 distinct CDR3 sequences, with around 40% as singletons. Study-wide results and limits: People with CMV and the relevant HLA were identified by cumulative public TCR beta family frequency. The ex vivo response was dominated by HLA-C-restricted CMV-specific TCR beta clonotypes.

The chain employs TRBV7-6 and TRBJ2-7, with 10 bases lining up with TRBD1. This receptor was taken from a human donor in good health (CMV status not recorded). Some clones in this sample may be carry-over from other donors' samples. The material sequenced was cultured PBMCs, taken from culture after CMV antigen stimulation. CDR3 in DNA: TGTGCCAGCAGCTTGGAGGGACAGGGGTTCGCCGAGCAGTACTTC. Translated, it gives CASSLEGQGFAEQYF.